Below, 5 T cell receptor beta chains from the same sample are listed, as sequenced in a study of Ad26.COV2.S vaccination and SARS-CoV-2 variants. Produced via immunoSEQ multiplex PCR; TCRdb's table is partial and in-frame only. The sample includes tens of thousands of clones, under 90% of them seen just once. The sequenced sample was peripheral blood, obtained after recovery from COVID-19. All receptors derive from a human donor who had recovered from COVID-19.

The chain employs TRBV5-6 and TRBJ1-2; D is possibly TRBD1 (5 bases). The germline V gene has CDR1 SGHDT and CDR2 YYEEEE. The V and J ends lost 4 bases and 4 bases respectively, with 17 bases between them. This CDR3 is 15 amino acids long. CDR3 coding DNA: TGTGCCAGCAGCCTCGGAACGGGACGGACCTATGGCTACACCTTC. It specifies CASSLGTGRTYGYTF.

The J gene is TRBJ2-7, the V gene TRBV7-2, with 13 bases matching TRBD2. The CDR3 contains 15 residues. CDR1 SGHTA and CDR2 FQGNSA come from the germline V gene. V lost 5 bases to trimming and J lost 3 bases; unmatched junction nucleotides: 4. This CDR3 is CASSPGTSGDYEQYF. The CDR3 nucleotides are TGTGCCAGCAGCCCCGGGACTAGCGGGGACTACGAGCAGTACTTC.

The V call is TRBV6-2 or TRBV6-3, the J call TRBJ1-3; D not certain. Germline CDR1 is MNHEY and CDR2 is SVGEGT. V lost 6 bases and J 7 bases, leaving 13 bases between the germline ends. This CDR3 spans 13 amino acids. This chain's CDR3 is CASSPGPVNTIYF. CDR3 DNA sequence: TGTGCCAGCAGCCCGGGCCCGGTCAACACCATATATTTT.

This sequence joins TRBV6-6 and TRBJ2-2; tentatively, D is TRBD2 (7 bases). V lost 6 bases and J 6 bases, leaving 14 bases between the germline ends. The germline CDR1 and CDR2 sequences are MNHNY and SVGAGI (reference sequence). This CDR3 is built from 14 residues. The CDR3 reads CASSNGGPPGELFF. The CDR3 bases are TGTGCCAGCAGCAACGGGGGGCCCCCCGGGGAGCTGTTTTTT.

A single count supports this clone. The genes are TRBV9 and TRBJ1-3; D is undetermined. Trimming shortened V by 0 bases and J by 4 bases, and 11 bases separated the two germline ends. CDR3 length: 15 amino acids. Germline CDR1 is SGDLS and CDR2 is YYNGEE. The CDR3, as DNA: TGTGCCAGCAGCGTAGCTTCCGGATCCGGAAACACCATATATTTT. It specifies CASSVASGSGNTIYF.